The 9 T cell receptor beta chains below all came from one sample that was sequenced in a study of cytomegalovirus exposure and HLA in healthy donors. Amplification used 60 Vbeta primers and 13 Jbeta primers. The method was immunoSEQ multiplex PCR; TCRdb's version includes in-frame clones alone and lacks a portion of them. Of under 200,000 clones listed, 75% are singletons. Specimen: PBMCs. All receptors come from a male donor in good health and CMV-seronegative.

The CDR3 reads CASSIQGETQYF. The CDR3 DNA is TGTGCCAGTAGTATACAGGGAGAGACCCAGTACTTC. The chain uses TRBV19 and TRBJ2-5; a weak D match, TRBD1 (5 bases). The V end was cut by 2 bases, the J end by 4 bases, with 5 bases between. Germline lookup yields CDR1 LNHDA and CDR2 SQIVND (reference sequence). This CDR3 spans 12 amino acids.

J is TRBJ1-1 and V is TRBV11-2, with D uncertain. V shed 1 base and J shed 3 bases, with 15 bases lying between them. The CDR3 length is 16 residues. Germline-derived CDR1 and CDR2 are SGHAT and FQNNGV. The CDR3 nucleotides are TGTGCCAGCAGCTTAGGGAGCGGCGTAAGGGACACTGAAGCTTTCTTT. Translation gives CASSLGSGVRDTEAFF.

CDR3 bases: TGTGCCTGGAGCCTGAGCGGGGAGCTGTTTTTT. Its translation is CAWSLSGELFF. The rearrangement links TRBV30 to TRBJ2-2; D remains ambiguous. Trimming took off 3 bases at V and 7 bases at J, with 6 bases between the two ends. The germline V gene has CDR1 GTSNPN and CDR2 SVGIG (reference sequence). The CDR3 totals 11 residues.

J is TRBJ2-3 and V is TRBV6-6; 9 bases match TRBD1. Trimming removed 6 bases from V and 4 bases from J; junction bases left unmatched: 5. Germline assignment: CDR1 MNHNY and CDR2 SVGAGI (reference sequence). The CDR3 is made up of 14 amino acids. CDR3 nucleotide sequence: TGTGCCAGCAGACCCGGGACAGGGTCAGATACGCAGTATTTT. It translates to CASRPGTGSDTQYF.

Comment on this clone: Likely a read error: the CDR3 ends without its conserved phenylalanine or tryptophan. CDR3 bases: TGTGCCAGCAGTTACCCCGAAGAGGGGGTGAACACTGAAGCTTTCCTT. This codes for CASSYPEEGVNTEAFL. The rearrangement links TRBV6-6 to TRBJ1-1; D perhaps matches TRBD1 (6 bases). The CDR3 is 16 residues long. CDR1 MNHNY and CDR2 SVGAGI come from the germline V gene (reference sequence). The ends were cut back, 2 bases at V and 0 bases at J, with 13 bases in the middle.

The chain uses TRBV7-3 and TRBJ2-1; D perhaps matches TRBD2 (5 bases). With 8 bases removed from V and 7 bases from J, the gap between germline ends came to 21 bases. The CDR3 consists of 15 residues. The germline V gene has CDR1 SGHTA and CDR2 FQGTGA. The CDR3 DNA follows: TGTGCCAGCGCCCGCGGCCCCGGCAGAGGGAATGAGCAGTTCTTC. Translated: CASARGPGRGNEQFF. Using reference TRBV7-3 and TRBJ2-1 for the parts outside the CDR3, the full variable domain is GAGVSQTPSNKVTEKGKYVELRCDPISGHTALYWYRQSLGQGPEFLIYFQGTGAADDSGLPNDRFFAVRPEGSVSTLKIQRTERGDSAVYLCASARGPGRGNEQFFGPGTRLTVL.

V usage is TRBV7-9 and J usage is TRBJ2-3; 12 bases are shared with TRBD2. Germline V gives CDR1 SEHNR, CDR2 FQNEAQ (reference sequence). The CDR3 is 18 amino acids. Trimming removed 4 bases from V and 0 bases from J; junction bases left unmatched: 8. This CDR3 reads CASSSTYGTSGSTDTQYF. The CDR3 region has the DNA TGTGCCAGCAGCTCCACCTATGGGACTAGCGGGAGCACAGATACGCAGTATTTT.

V is TRBV10-3 and J is TRBJ1-3; TRBD1 agrees at 7 bases. Germline values: CDR1 ENHRY, CDR2 SYGVKD. J lost 0 bases, V lost 7 bases, and 9 bases had no gene match. The length of the CDR3 is 16 residues. DNA of the CDR3: TGTGCCATCACTCCAGGGGACAGCCGCTCTGGAAACACCATATATTTT. Amino acid sequence: CAITPGDSRSGNTIYF.

There are a few counts of this clone. The chain links TRBV5-5 to TRBJ2-1; tentative D call: TRBD2 (6 bases). This CDR3 is built from 15 residues. V shed 5 bases and J shed 3 bases, with 15 bases lying between them. Germline V gene lookup returns CDR1 SGHKS and CDR2 YYEKEE (reference sequence). In DNA form, the CDR3 reads TGTGCCAGCAGACAGCCCGGGACTGACTACAATGAGCAGTTCTTC. Its translation: CASRQPGTDYNEQFF.